The TCR beta chain under discussion was sequenced for a study of persistence of HIV-infected CD4 T cells. The immunoSEQ assay was version 4, run in survey mode. The assay was immunoSEQ multiplex PCR, and TCRdb's table has in-frame clones only and misses some. Counted here are around 13,000 clones, about 72% occurring once; the ten biggest clones make up approximately 17%. Lysates of CMV-infected fibroblasts at 10 ug/mL stimulated these cells. Sorting of responding CD4+ T cells relied on upregulated CD40 ligand together with CD69. These HIV-1-infected adults initiated suppressive ART in chronic infection. An approximately 18-hour stimulation of CD8-depleted PBMCs used anti-CD28/CD49d costimulation, CD40-blocking antibody and enfuvirtide. V lost 4 bases and J lost 1; bases outside the gene matches: 4. The CDR3 has 15 amino acids. Germline V lookup: CDR1 SGHAT, CDR2 FQDESV (reference sequence). Worth noting for this clone: Its cognate antigen is unknown.

The chain is built from TRBV11-1 and TRBJ2-3, with 8 bases fitting TRBD1. The clonotype comes from an adult man with HIV who was CMV-seropositive. The sequences come from CD4+ T cells sorted from PBMCs after roughly 17-hour stimulation, collected from a patient who received antiretroviral therapy. The CDR3 sequence: CASSSSGQGTDTQYF. As DNA, the CDR3 is TGTGCCAGCAGCTCATCGGGACAGGGCACAGATACGCAGTATTTT.